This T cell receptor beta chain stems from a study of cytomegalovirus exposure and HLA in healthy donors. Study observations and caveats: As a later analysis showed, a missense DCLRE1C variant was linked to trimming of TCR beta V- and J-genes. In a later analysis, most CMV-associated TCR beta chains appeared HLA-restricted.

Use of 60 Vbeta and 13 Jbeta primers characterized the PCR. The authors' processing: As a later analysis found, there were 70 million to 90 million unique TCR beta chains, of which approximately 10 million were shared. Assay: immunoSEQ multiplex PCR; the TCRdb copy retains only in-frame clones and omits some. The V and J calls and clone size are taken from that table; D and trimming were inferred from the DNA. Among more than 85,000 clones listed, 75% to 85% were seen once. Concerning this clone: The antigen remains undetermined.

Germline trimming cut 1 base from V and 6 bases from J; bases unmatched to any gene: 8. This CDR3 is 16 amino acids long. Germline values: CDR1 MGHRA, CDR2 YSYEKL. Material for sequencing was PBMCs. The chain is built from TRBV4-1 and TRBJ2-3, with 9 bases aligning to TRBD1. This TCR was recovered from a male donor in good health and CMV-seropositive. CDR3 in amino acids: CASSQGTGQGPDTQYF. In nucleotides, the CDR3 is TGCGCCAGCAGCCAAGGAACGGGACAGGGCCCCGATACGCAGTATTTT.